This passage covers 24 T cell receptor beta chains from one sample sequenced in a study of blood T cell repertoires in COVID-19. TCRdb keeps only in-frame clones here, not all; method: immunoSEQ multiplex PCR. The table includes under 200,000 clones, around 89% detected once. Sequencing was performed on peripheral blood. These receptors all stem from a man aged 35 to 55 with active or convalescent COVID-19.

The genes are TRBV24-1 and TRBJ2-2; the D is unclear. This CDR3 comprises 11 residues. Looked up from germline, CDR1 is KGHDR and CDR2 is SFDVKD. V lost 6 bases to trimming and J lost 9 bases, with 7 bases between them. Here the CDR3 reads CATSSGWELFF. The CDR3 bases are TGTGCCACCAGTTCGGGTTGGGAGCTGTTTTTT.

V and J are TRBV28 and TRBJ2-1; TRBD1 is a possible D gene (6 bases). The CDR3 loop spans 15 amino acids. The V end lost 5 bases, the J end lost 3 bases, and 14 bases lay between the germline ends. The V gene's germline CDR1 is MDHEN and CDR2 SYDVKM. CDR3 sequence: CASSTLDSNYNEQFF. The CDR3, as DNA: TGTGCCAGCAGTACTTTGGACAGCAACTACAATGAGCAGTTCTTC.

The genes are TRBV11-2 and TRBJ1-6, with D hard to call. The germline V gene encodes CDR1 SGHAT and CDR2 FQNNGV. V lost 2 bases, J lost 3 bases, and 5 bases lay in between. The length of the CDR3 is 14 residues. CDR3 coding DNA: TGTGCCAGCAGCTTAATCAGCTATAATTCACCCCTCCACTTT. Protein: CASSLISYNSPLHF.

The genes are TRBV6-1 and TRBJ2-3, with TRBD1 identical over 7 bases. Germline V lookup: CDR1 MNHNS, CDR2 SASEGT. After removal of 2 bases from V and 0 bases from J, the junction contained 2 bases not matched to a gene. The CDR3 has 15 amino acids. For the CDR3, the DNA is TGTGCCAGCAGTGAATGGGACAGAAGCACAGATACGCAGTATTTT. It translates to CASSEWDRSTDTQYF.

V usage is TRBV19 and J usage is TRBJ1-2; 11 positions agree with TRBD1. Trimming cost V 5 bases and J 8 bases; bases outside gene matches: 7. The CDR3 covers 14 residues. Germline V gene lookup returns CDR1 LNHDA and CDR2 SQIVND (reference sequence). The CDR3 protein is CASSEGQGARGYTF. Written as DNA, the CDR3 is TGTGCCAGTAGTGAAGGACAGGGGGCGCGGGGCTACACCTTC.

The rearrangement uses TRBV14 and TRBJ1-2, with D maybe TRBD1 (6 bases). Trimming removed 8 bases at V and 4 bases at J, with 20 bases between. The CDR3 loop spans 15 amino acids. Germline V gene sequence: CDR1 SGHDN, CDR2 FVKESK. This CDR3 reads CASSYRGAPGYGYTF. DNA for the CDR3: TGTGCCAGCTCATATCGGGGGGCGCCCGGCTATGGCTACACCTTC.

This chain joins TRBV14 and TRBJ1-6; D might be TRBD1 (5 bases). The CDR3 totals 15 residues. Deletions cut 0 bases from V and 10 bases from J, with 13 bases between. Germline lookup yields CDR1 SGHDN and CDR2 FVKESK. CDR3 sequence (DNA): TGTGCCAGCAGCCAAGATCTCGGGACTACATCACCCCTCCACTTT. Protein sequence: CASSQDLGTTSPLHF.

Points on this clone: Other DNA sequences in the same sample also yield this CDR3. The chain carries TRBV2 and TRBJ2-5; D gene unclear. The V end was cut by 8 bases, the J end by 2 bases, with 12 bases between. The CDR3 sequence is 13 residues long. Germline V gene data show CDR1 as SNHLY and CDR2 as FYNNEI. The CDR3 coding sequence is TGTGCCAGCCGTCGTACAGCACAAGAGACCCAGTACTTC. Its translation: CASRRTAQETQYF.

The rearrangement joins TRBV3-1 (or the pseudogene TRBV3-2) to TRBJ1-5; D is perhaps TRBD1 (5 bases). CDR3 size: 15 residues. V lost 1 base and J 2 bases, leaving 9 bases between the germline ends. Germline values: CDR1 LGHDT, CDR2 YNNKEL (reference sequence). CDR3 DNA: TGTGCCAGCAGCCAAGGTCAGGGTGGCAATCAGCCCCAGCATTTT. It encodes CASSQGQGGNQPQHF.

J is TRBJ1-5 and V is TRBV19, with TRBD1 matching over 8 bases. Losses at the gene ends were 3 bases for V and 7 bases for J; bases not matched to a gene: 5. This CDR3 spans 14 amino acids. Looked up from germline, CDR1 is LNHDA and CDR2 is SQIVND (reference sequence). This CDR3 reads CASSMDTGGQPQHF. CDR3 nucleotide sequence: TGTGCCAGTAGTATGGACACAGGGGGACAGCCCCAGCATTTT.

A single count supports this clone. This chain links TRBV5-1 with TRBJ1-1; D not certain. V lost 0 bases and J 1 base, leaving 10 bases between the germline ends. This CDR3 region has 15 residues. The germline V gene encodes CDR1 SGHRS and CDR2 YFSETQ. The CDR3 DNA is TGCGCCAGCAGCTTGGAGAGGATTGCGAACACTGAAGCTTTCTTT. The encoded protein is CASSLERIANTEAFF. Complete variable domain (other parts from reference TRBV5-1 and TRBJ1-1): KAGVTQTPRYLIKTRGQQVTLSCSPISGHRSVSWYQQTPGQGLQFLFEYFSETQRNKGNFPGRFSGRQFSNSRSEMNVSTLELGDSALYLCASSLERIANTEAFFGQGTRLTVV.

The V call is TRBV4-2, the J call TRBJ2-1, with D tentatively TRBD2 (6 bases). The CDR3 covers 16 residues. The ends were cut back, 4 bases at V and 1 base at J, with 14 bases in the middle. The germline CDR1 and CDR2 sequences are LGHNA and YNFKEQ. The CDR3, as DNA: TGTGCCAGCAGCCGCCCTAGGGCGGGGTCCTACAATGAGCAGTTCTTC. Its translation: CASSRPRAGSYNEQFF.

The chain couples TRBV6-5 to TRBJ1-6, with TRBD1 as a possible D gene (5 bases). CDR1 and CDR2 (germline): MNHEY, SVGAGI. With 0 bases removed from V and 0 bases from J, the gap between germline ends came to 6 bases. CDR3 size: 16 residues. CDR3 protein: CASSYSGGSYNSPLHF. CDR3 DNA sequence: TGTGCCAGCAGTTACTCGGGGGGCTCCTATAATTCACCCCTCCACTTT.

The V gene is TRBV10-3, the J gene TRBJ2-7; D is perhaps TRBD2 (6 bases). The V gene's germline CDR1 is ENHRY and CDR2 SYGVKD. The CDR3 covers 13 residues. Trimming pared 11 bases from V and 2 bases from J, leaving 16 bases between. CDR3 DNA sequence: TGTGCCGCGGGACGCGGGGAACCCTACGAGCAGTACTTC. This codes for CAAGRGEPYEQYF.

The chain carries TRBV2 and TRBJ1-5; 8 positions agree with TRBD1. J gave up 3 bases and V 7 bases, and 8 bases lay outside the gene matches. This CDR3 contains 15 residues. CDR1 and CDR2 from the germline V gene are SNHLY and FYNNEI. The CDR3 DNA sequence: TGTGCCAGCATAGCGAACAGGGGGAACAATCAGCCCCAGCATTTT. It translates to CASIANRGNNQPQHF.

The chain carries TRBV27 and TRBJ2-7; D unclear. The CDR3 has 15 amino acids. V was shortened by 3 bases and J by 0 bases, with 12 bases between the two germline ends. Looked up from germline, CDR1 is MNHEY and CDR2 is SMNVEV (reference sequence). The CDR3 coding sequence is TGTGCCAGCAGTTTCTCCAGATCAAGCTCCTACGAGCAGTACTTC. Its translation is CASSFSRSSSYEQYF.

This chain links TRBV7-2 with TRBJ2-2; D remains ambiguous. Germline CDR1 SGHTA, CDR2 FQGNSA. This CDR3 comprises 15 residues. Between the trimmed V and J ends, which lost 5 bases and 5 bases, there was a span of 15 bases. CDR3 nucleotides: TGTGCCAGCAGCCCCCAAAGCCAGGTGACCGGGGAGCTGTTTTTT. It yields the protein CASSPQSQVTGELFF.

V usage is TRBV21-1 and J usage is TRBJ2-7; the table's D call TRBD1 went unverified against the DNA. TRBV21-1 is given as a pseudogene. CDR3 length: 15 residues. The CDR3 reads CASSKGRQCSYEQYF. The CDR3 DNA reads as TGTGCCAGCAGCAAAGGTCGACAGTGCTCCTACGAGCAGTACTTC.

This chain uses TRBV28 with TRBJ1-6, with 7 bases matching TRBD1. V was pared by 5 bases and J by 5 bases, with 6 bases of the junction left unmatched. Per germline, CDR1 MDHEN and CDR2 SYDVKM. The CDR3 consists of 15 residues. The CDR3: CASSASTGNNSPLHF. The CDR3 DNA sequence: TGTGCCAGCAGTGCCTCGACAGGGAATAATTCACCCCTCCACTTT.

The V gene is TRBV3-1 (or the pseudogene TRBV3-2), the J gene TRBJ1-2; D unresolved. Trimming pared 0 bases from V and 8 bases from J, leaving 10 bases between. This CDR3 region has 13 residues. Germline lookup yields CDR1 LGHDT and CDR2 YNNKEL (reference sequence). The CDR3 loop reads CASSQDRRGGYTF. CDR3 in DNA: TGTGCCAGCAGCCAAGATCGCCGGGGAGGCTACACCTTC.

The chain links TRBV10-3 to TRBJ2-7; 8 positions agree with TRBD2. The CDR3 contains 16 residues. The germline V gene has CDR1 ENHRY and CDR2 SYGVKD. V lost 0 bases to trimming and J lost 5 bases; unmatched junction nucleotides: 9. As DNA, the CDR3 is TGTGCCATCAGTGAGTCATACGGGGGGGCACTCGACGAGCAGTACTTC. Translating gives CAISESYGGALDEQYF.

The chain employs TRBV28 and TRBJ2-3; TRBD1 aligns across 10 bases. Germline V gene data show CDR1 as MDHEN and CDR2 as SYDVKM. The trim removed 1 base at V and 3 bases at J, leaving 10 bases unmatched. The CDR3 covers 18 residues. The CDR3 DNA follows: TGTGCCAGCAGTTTATTCCCCCCCGGACAGGGGGTAACAGATACGCAGTATTTT. Translation: CASSLFPPGQGVTDTQYF.

This chain connects TRBV7-2 to TRBJ2-3, with 12 bases lining up with TRBD1. J lost 8 bases, V lost 5 bases, and 11 bases had no gene match. The CDR3 is 16 residues long. CDR1 and CDR2 (germline): SGHTA, FQGNSA. CDR3 sequence reads: CASSPGAGTGGGTQYF. In DNA form, the CDR3 reads TGTGCCAGCAGCCCCGGGGCTGGGACAGGGGGCGGTACGCAGTATTTT.

The V and J genes are TRBV27 and TRBJ2-1; 9 bases line up with TRBD2. Germline CDR1 and CDR2: MNHEY and SMNVEV (reference sequence). The V gene end was trimmed by 5 bases and the J gene end by 8 bases; junction bases not matched to a gene: 16. The length of the CDR3 is 17 residues. CDR3 protein: CASSNNQAGGTTHEQFF. The CDR3 nucleotides are TGTGCCAGCAGTAATAATCAAGCGGGAGGTACCACGCATGAGCAGTTCTTC.